Described below is a single T cell receptor (beta chain) sequence and its context. The ends lost 5 bases at V and 5 bases at J; junction bases unmatched: 3. This CDR3 comprises 14 residues. Germline loops: CDR1 SGHTA, CDR2 FQGTGA. The sample originates from a study of shared T cell receptors in the human thymus. Clones were read by immunoSEQ multiplex PCR, and TCRdb kept only the in-frame ones, dropping some. The top ten hold roughly 0.0094% of the sample, which has 640,000 or so clones, over 75% seen once. This same sample was also taken into another study, of human thymus T cells. That paper notes: Thymus tissue for the work was resected from patients undergoing corrective heart surgery. Thymic and blood repertoires showed apparently biased V and J gene usage. Unrelated individuals reportedly shared highly overlapping thymic TCR repertoires.

The receptor was isolated from a boy in the first two years of life with a congenital heart defect. Sequencing was performed on thymocytes. The chain combines TRBV7-3 with TRBJ2-3; 11 nucleotides agree with TRBD2. CDR3 sequence reads: CASSISGGGDTQYF. CDR3 nucleotides: TGTGCCAGCAGCATTAGCGGGGGGGGAGATACGCAGTATTTT.